This passage covers 11 T cell receptor beta chains from one sample sequenced in a study of read filtering for tumor transcriptome and immune sequencing. Molecular barcoded adaptors covering alpha/delta and beta/gamma chains were used on around 400 ng RNA. TCRdb itself ran the reads through MiXCR, one entry per CDR3 protein. This table holds about 86,000 distinct CDR3 sequences, over 9% found once. The sample taken for sequencing was a population of CD138-negative cells sorted from bone marrow. The source is a donor at least 40 years old with multiple myeloma.

This clonotype was found many times. DNA for the CDR3: TGTGCCAGCTCACCTCCGGGACAGGGGGCAGGTGAGCAGTTCTTC. As protein: CASSPPGQGAGEQFF. V usage is TRBV18 and J usage is TRBJ2-1; 12 bases match TRBD1. The CDR3 extends over 15 amino acids. Per the germline V gene, CDR1 is KGHSH and CDR2 is LQKENI. Unmatched junction bases numbered 6, after V lost 3 bases and J lost 9 bases.

This clonotype was picked up many times. V and J are TRBV5-1 and TRBJ2-3; D tentatively reads TRBD1 or TRBD2 (5 bases each). CDR1 SGHRS and CDR2 YFSETQ come from the germline V gene. V dropped 4 bases and J dropped 1 base, with 16 bases sitting between them. CDR3 length: 16 residues. CDR3: CASSLLQDSRTDTQYF. The CDR3 DNA is TGCGCCAGCAGCCTACTACAGGACTCCCGCACAGATACGCAGTATTTT.

In its sample, this clonotype was seen many times. This rearrangement joins TRBV2 to TRBJ2-5; weak D call: TRBD1 (6 bases). The CDR3 contains 12 residues. Trimming took off 7 bases at V and 5 bases at J, with 11 bases between the two ends. CDR1 and CDR2 (germline): SNHLY, FYNNEI. The CDR3 DNA is TGTGCCAGCATACGGCAGGGGGAGACCCAGTACTTC. Encoded protein: CASIRQGETQYF.

This clonotype was seen at least ten times. V and J are TRBV28 and TRBJ2-4, with 9 nucleotides matching TRBD1. CDR1 is MDHEN and CDR2 is SYDVKM in the germline V gene. V was clipped by 2 bases and J by 4 bases; unmatched bases: 3. CDR3 length equals 15 residues. CDR3 sequence: CASSLPGQGKNIQYF. CDR3 in DNA: TGTGCCAGCAGTTTACCTGGACAGGGGAAAAACATTCAGTACTTC.

The table lists this clonotype with a few counts. V and J are TRBV5-1 and TRBJ2-7; D may be TRBD2 (6 bases). V dropped 3 bases and J dropped 6 bases, with 16 bases sitting between them. Germline V lookup: CDR1 SGHRS, CDR2 YFSETQ. The CDR3 consists of 14 residues. CDR3 DNA: TGCGCCAGCAGCTCGGGGGATCCCCTTCGCGAGCAGTACTTC. The encoded protein is CASSSGDPLREQYF.

This chain links TRBV5-1 with TRBJ2-1, with TRBD1 matching over 7 bases. There are 15 residues in the CDR3. V gave up 0 bases and J gave up 6 bases; unmatched junction bases: 6. The germline CDR1 and CDR2 sequences are SGHRS and YFSETQ. The CDR3 sequence: CASSLVRTGGNEQFF. The CDR3 DNA sequence: TGCGCCAGCAGCTTGGTTCGGACAGGTGGCAATGAGCAGTTCTTC.

This clonotype occurred a few times. A much larger clone lies a single base off, so this may be a read error. V usage is TRBV6-6 and J usage is TRBJ2-1; 8 bases match TRBD2. Germline values: CDR1 MNHNY, CDR2 SVGAGI (reference sequence). The CDR3 covers 13 residues. CDR3 sequence reads: CASTGGPYNAQFF. DNA of the CDR3: TGTGCCAGCACGGGAGGGCCCTACAATGCGCAGTTCTTC.

This clonotype was observed at least ten times. The chain recombines TRBV5-1 with TRBJ2-1, with 8 bases aligning to TRBD1. This CDR3 contains 15 residues. J was trimmed by 6 bases and V by 4 bases; bases with no gene match: 9. Germline CDR1 is SGHRS and CDR2 is YFSETQ. This chain's CDR3 is CASSIGQGRGNEQFF. CDR3 DNA: TGCGCCAGCAGCATTGGACAGGGAAGGGGCAATGAGCAGTTCTTC.

This clonotype was counted at least ten times. This rearrangement joins TRBV20-1 to TRBJ1-2; unclear D gene. Germline CDR1 and CDR2: DFQATT and SNEGSKA (reference sequence). The CDR3 sequence is 11 residues long. The V and J ends lost 4 bases and 7 bases respectively, with 10 bases between them. The CDR3 loop reads CSAKGYVGYTF. Here the CDR3 DNA reads TGCAGTGCTAAAGGTTACGTTGGCTACACCTTC.

This clonotype has at least ten counts. The gene calls are TRBV12-3 or TRBV12-4 and TRBJ2-6; D possibly matches TRBD1 or TRBD2 (5 bases each). CDR3 length: 16 residues. Trimming stripped 7 bases from V and 4 bases from J, with 17 bases between. This CDR3 is CASTPGLGTGANVLTF. The DNA for the CDR3 is TGTGCCAGCACCCCCGGGTTAGGGACCGGGGCCAACGTCCTGACTTTC.

This clonotype was seen only a few times. The chain joins TRBV11-3 to TRBJ1-3, with D possibly being TRBD1 (6 bases). Trimming left V 3 bases short and J 3 bases short, with 12 bases between. Germline lookup yields CDR1 SGHNT and CDR2 YENEEA. This CDR3 comprises 15 residues. CDR3 sequence reads: CASSLTSGVGNTIYF. The DNA for the CDR3 is TGTGCCAGCAGCTTGACCTCAGGGGTTGGAAACACCATATATTTT.